These T cell receptor beta chains were read from a single sample in a study of glioma-infiltrating T cells. TCRdb re-called the multiplex PCR reads with MiXCR, one entry per CDR3 protein. The table lists some 99,000 distinct CDR3 sequences, about 25% of them singletons. The sequencing input was glioma tissue, nonneoplastic brain tissue, or PBMCs (not recorded which). These receptors all stem from a human donor with low-grade glioma or glioblastoma, undergoing nonglioma brain surgery, or in good health (not recorded which). The CDR3 runs from the conserved cysteine through the conserved F or W. D genes are given only for firm matches. Size tells how often a clone was seen (once, few, many) or the class of an expanded clone, and some rows leave it out.

d_call j_call v_call clone_size cdr3_aa cdr3_nt
NA TRBJ1-4 TRBV2 many CASRGWTDGKLFF TGTGCCAGCAGGGGGTGGACGGACGGAAAACTGTTTTTT
NA TRBJ2-7 TRBV11-2 NA CASSARRALYEQYF TGTGCCAGCAGCGCCAGGCGGGCTCTCTACGAGCAGTACTTC
NA TRBJ1-6 TRBV7-2 many CASSLAQSYYNSPLHF TGTGCCAGCAGCTTAGCCCAGAGTTACTATAATTCACCCCTCCACTTT
NA TRBJ1-3 TRBV7-9 many CASSLQGGSGNTIYF TGTGCCAGCAGCTTACAGGGTGGATCTGGAAACACCATATATTTT
NA TRBJ1-4 TRBV5-4 many CASSSTRELNEKLFF TGTGCCAGCAGCTCGACCAGGGAGTTGAATGAAAAACTGTTTTTT
NA TRBJ1-1 TRBV20-1 many CSARVRGTGNTEAFF TGCAGTGCTAGAGTTAGGGGTACAGGGAACACTGAAGCTTTCTTT
TRBD2 TRBJ2-7 TRBV28 NA CASRPGLAVYKQYF TGTGCCAGCAGGCCGGGGCTAGCGGTTTACAAGCAGTACTTC
TRBD2 TRBJ2-5 TRBV20-1 NA CSARDQAGEETQYF TGCAGTGCTAGAGATCAGGCGGGAGAAGAGACCCAGTACTTC
NA TRBJ2-1 TRBV7-7 many CASSLAGWNEQFF TGTGCCAGCAGCTTAGCAGGGTGGAATGAGCAGTTCTTC
NA TRBJ1-1 TRBV20-1 many CSARGVDGFRAEAFF TGCAGTGCTAGAGGGGTAGACGGGTTCAGGGCTGAAGCTTTCTTT
NA TRBJ1-2 TRBV20-1 many CSAREDGGTDYGYTF TGCAGTGCTAGAGAGGATGGAGGGACGGACTATGGCTACACCTTC
TRBD2 TRBJ2-1 TRBV29-1 many CSATSGSTYNEQFF TGCAGCGCCACTAGCGGAAGTACCTACAATGAGCAGTTCTTC
NA TRBJ2-3 TRBV5-1 NA CASSGQGKGTDTQYF TGCGCCAGCAGCGGGCAGGGGAAGGGCACAGATACGCAGTATTTT
NA TRBJ2-7 TRBV10-1 many CASSDGTSYEQYF TGCGCCAGCAGTGACGGAACCTCCTACGAGCAGTACTTC
TRBD2 TRBJ2-3 TRBV28 NA CASSGSGGAEADTQYF TGTGCCAGCAGTGGTAGCGGGGGGGCCGAGGCAGATACGCAGTATTTT
NA TRBJ2-1 TRBV20-1 many CSARVGPRNEQFF TGCAGTGCCCGAGTTGGGCCGCGCAATGAGCAGTTCTTC
TRBD1 TRBJ1-1 TRBV7-9 NA CASSLRGGPTEAFF TGTGCCAGCAGCCTCAGGGGGGGGCCGACTGAAGCTTTCTTT
NA TRBJ1-6 TRBV6-2/TRBV6-3 many CASSRTVGSPLHF TGTGCCAGCAGTCGGACAGTGGGTTCACCCCTCCACTTT
NA TRBJ2-1 TRBV2 many CASSEGRRGEQFF TGTGCCAGCAGTGAAGGCAGGAGGGGTGAGCAGTTCTTC
TRBD1 TRBJ1-2 TRBV19 many CASSISRQGGNYGYTF TGTGCCAGTAGTATCTCGAGACAGGGGGGAAACTATGGCTACACCTTC
TRBD1 TRBJ2-7 TRBV7-9 few CASSLGVQGAYEQYF TGTGCCAGCAGCTTGGGGGTGCAGGGGGCCTACGAGCAGTACTTC
TRBD1 TRBJ1-5 TRBV30 few CAWSRQGNQPQHF TGTGCCTGGAGTCGACAGGGGAATCAGCCCCAGCATTTT
TRBD1 TRBJ1-5 TRBV12-3/TRBV12-4 NA CASSSTGKGSQPQHF TGTGCCAGCAGTTCGACAGGGAAAGGCAGCCAGCCCCAGCATTTT
NA TRBJ2-1 TRBV3-1 few CASSQEFGLAKFGQFF TGTGCCAGCAGCCAAGAATTTGGGCTAGCGAAGTTCGGGCAGTTCTTC
TRBD1 TRBJ1-2 TRBV6-5 NA CVISYSGQAYGYTF TGTGTCATCAGTTACTCAGGACAGGCTTATGGCTACACCTTC
NA TRBJ1-2 TRBV9 NA CASTFSPQDRYGYTF TGTGCCAGCACCTTCAGTCCACAGGACAGATATGGCTACACCTTC
NA TRBJ1-6 TRBV2 many CASSEVPRQNSPLHF TGTGCCAGCAGTGAAGTCCCGAGACAGAATTCACCCCTCCACTTT
TRBD1 TRBJ2-7 TRBV20-1 many CSAREGQGIPYEQYF TGCAGTGCTAGAGAAGGACAGGGGATCCCCTACGAGCAGTACTTC
NA TRBJ1-4 TRBV4-2 many CASSQDWTATNEKLFF TGTGCCAGCAGCCAAGATTGGACAGCAACTAATGAAAAACTGTTTTTT
NA TRBJ1-5 TRBV6-2/TRBV6-3 many CASSYSTGQPQHF TGTGCCAGCAGTTACTCCACGGGGCAGCCCCAGCATTTT
NA TRBJ2-3 TRBV12-3/TRBV12-4 few CASSLGPKDTQYF TGTGCCAGCAGCTTGGGCCCTAAGGATACGCAGTATTTT
TRBD2 TRBJ2-5 TRBV20-1 many CSASGSGGAEETQYF TGCAGTGCCTCGGGTAGCGGGGGGGCCGAAGAGACCCAGTACTTC
TRBD1 TRBJ1-1 TRBV27 many CASNRGDRMNTEAFF TGTGCCAGCAACCGAGGGGACAGAATGAACACTGAAGCTTTCTTT
TRBD1 TRBJ1-6 TRBV7-2 many CASRARTGGYNSPLHF TGTGCCAGCAGGGCGAGGACAGGGGGTTACAATTCACCCCTCCACTTT
TRBD2 TRBJ2-1 TRBV10-3 many CAISERSGNYNEQFF TGTGCCATCAGTGAACGTAGCGGGAACTACAATGAGCAGTTCTTC
NA TRBJ2-7 TRBV5-1 many CASSLKGTAYEQYF TGCGCCAGCAGCTTGAAAGGTACAGCCTACGAGCAGTACTTC
TRBD2 TRBJ2-1 TRBV29-1 NA CSVAGTSGYNEQFF TGCAGCGTTGCCGGGACTAGCGGCTACAATGAGCAGTTCTTC
TRBD1 TRBJ1-2 TRBV12-3/TRBV12-4 many CASSFDRADGYTF TGTGCCAGCAGTTTTGACAGGGCAGATGGCTACACCTTC
NA TRBJ1-1 TRBV11-3 NA CASSLHVELGSTEAFF TGTGCCAGCAGCTTACATGTAGAACTGGGGTCCACTGAAGCTTTCTTT
TRBD1 TRBJ1-5 TRBV9 NA CPSSSGQGEQPQHF TGTCCCAGCAGCTCTGGACAGGGAGAACAGCCCCAGCATTTT
TRBD2 TRBJ2-1 TRBV18 many CASSPLPTGRGEQFF TGTGCCAGCTCACCACTACCCACGGGGAGGGGTGAGCAGTTCTTC
TRBD1 TRBJ2-1 TRBV7-9 many CASSQQGPNEQFF TGTGCCAGCAGCCAACAGGGGCCCAATGAGCAGTTCTTC
NA TRBJ2-1 TRBV6-2/TRBV6-3 NA CASRTGPYFEQFF TGTGCCAGCAGGACAGGACCTTACTTTGAGCAGTTCTTC
TRBD2 TRBJ2-3 TRBV29-1 few CSVALSGGLTDTQYF TGCAGCGTTGCCCTGAGCGGGGGCCTCACAGATACGCAGTATTTT
NA TRBJ2-1 TRBV28 NA CASRLPGTADEQFF TGTGCCAGCAGACTCCCCGGGACCGCGGATGAGCAGTTCTTC
NA TRBJ1-5 TRBV27 many CASSLRGQVNQPQHF TGTGCCAGCAGTTTACGGGGGCAGGTTAATCAGCCCCAGCATTTT
NA TRBJ1-2 TRBV20-1 NA CSISDFYGYTF TGCAGCATCAGTGACTTCTATGGCTACACCTTC
NA TRBJ1-5 TRBV19 many CASSPGGAQPQHF TGTGCCAGTAGTCCCGGCGGGGCTCAGCCCCAGCATTTT
TRBD1 TRBJ1-6 TRBV2 many CASSGGTAYNSPLHF TGTGCCAGCAGTGGTGGGACAGCTTATAATTCACCCCTCCACTTT
TRBD1 TRBJ1-2 TRBV3-1 NA CASSPRGQGYGGYTF TGTGCCAGCAGCCCTAGGGGACAGGGCTACGGGGGCTACACCTTC
NA TRBJ2-5 TRBV7-9 many CASSSLLVRETQYF TGTGCCAGCAGCTCCCTACTAGTTCGAGAGACCCAGTACTTC
TRBD1 TRBJ1-1 TRBV20-1 few CSAPGTGVAEAFF TGCAGTGCTCCTGGGACAGGGGTCGCTGAAGCTTTCTTT
NA TRBJ2-7 TRBV7-9 many CASSLSIRRDEQYF TGTGCCAGCAGCTTATCTATTAGGCGTGACGAGCAGTACTTC
NA TRBJ1-5 TRBV24-1 NA CASSVSRGYNQPQLF TGTGCCAGCAGTGTATCCCGGGGGTACAATCAGCCCCAGCTTTTT
TRBD1 TRBJ2-1 TRBV6-5 NA CASSLGGQFNEQFF TGTGCCAGCTCATTAGGGGGCCAGTTTAATGAGCAGTTCTTC
NA TRBJ1-5 TRBV19 NA CASSIGTRSNQPQHF TGTGCCAGTAGTATAGGGACGAGATCCAATCAGCCCCAGCATTTT
TRBD2 TRBJ2-1 TRBV19 NA CASSIVGLGPNEQFF TGTGCCAGTAGTATCGTGGGACTAGGCCCCAATGAGCAGTTCTTC